This T cell receptor (beta chain) was profiled in a study of blood T cell repertoires in COVID-19 (dated by TCRdb to the early 2020s). The study in broad terms: The collaborator samples originated in the United States, Italy and Spain and spanned the acute and convalescent phases of COVID-19. The material from the prospective study consisted of cDNA or gDNA derived from T cells, B-cell-depleted T cells, or PBMCs. Deeply sampled blood TCRbeta repertoires from subjects exposed to, actively infected with, or recovered from COVID-19 were included in the dataset. A freely available public database, intended as a resource for researchers studying the immune response to SARS-CoV-2, is where the repertoires were released. Samples came from the ongoing ImmuneRACE study (first 160 participants) plus 1,254 subjects from 6 global collaborators. A de-identified subject ID, COVID-19 status, age in years and sex were almost always included in the sample metadata. Where available, HLA class I and class II types were taken from metadata supplied by the sample provider and were not determined by assay-based typing.

Broader findings and caveats from the paper: Clinical and demographic metadata were provided uncurated, with the amount varying by source and participant.

The collaborating institutions used their own protocols to collect whole blood in K2EDTA tubes. For TCRbeta analysis, collaborators shipped samples as frozen whole blood, isolated PBMCs, or DNA extracted from either of those sample types. TCRbeta CDR3 regions were amplified from genomic DNA by means of the immunoSEQ Assay, a bias-controlled multiplex PCR. In the source study's methods: The number of nucleated cells in each sample was estimated from the amplification of reference gene primers within the assay. Sequence reads were collapsed and filtered to measure the absolute abundance of every unique TCRbeta CDR3 rearrangement. For each sample, productive Simpson clonality was calculated by taking the square root of Simpson's diversity index across productive rearrangements. The source is immuneACCESS, and TCRdb retained only in-frame sequences with V and J called. Part of the clones is not carried over; for the studies checked, unresolved V genes explain less than half of this, and the remainder is unexplained. The D gene and trimming were derived from the DNA, and the V and J assignments and clone size from that table. This sample gives 130,000 or so clones in total; 80% to 90% of them show up just once. The ten largest make up around 10% of the sample.

This clone appeared once. It has no known antigen specificity. No base quality information exists; no much larger clone differs at one position. Sequenced sample: peripheral blood. The source is a human donor in a cohort sampled during active COVID-19.

The nucleotide sequence reads TGTGCCACCAGTGGTTTCTCGGCTAGCGGGCAAGAGACCCAGTACTTC. Its product reads: CATSGFSASGQETQYF. The chain joins TRBV24-1 to TRBJ2-5; 8 bases in between match TRBD2. CDR1 and CDR2, per the germline V gene, are KGHDR and SFDVKD. The CDR3 goes from the cysteine to the phenylalanine over 16 residues. The entry retains the CDR3 DNA only, 48 bases that are in frame from base 1. V loses 5 bases at its end and J loses 2 bases; junction bases beyond the gene matches: 9.